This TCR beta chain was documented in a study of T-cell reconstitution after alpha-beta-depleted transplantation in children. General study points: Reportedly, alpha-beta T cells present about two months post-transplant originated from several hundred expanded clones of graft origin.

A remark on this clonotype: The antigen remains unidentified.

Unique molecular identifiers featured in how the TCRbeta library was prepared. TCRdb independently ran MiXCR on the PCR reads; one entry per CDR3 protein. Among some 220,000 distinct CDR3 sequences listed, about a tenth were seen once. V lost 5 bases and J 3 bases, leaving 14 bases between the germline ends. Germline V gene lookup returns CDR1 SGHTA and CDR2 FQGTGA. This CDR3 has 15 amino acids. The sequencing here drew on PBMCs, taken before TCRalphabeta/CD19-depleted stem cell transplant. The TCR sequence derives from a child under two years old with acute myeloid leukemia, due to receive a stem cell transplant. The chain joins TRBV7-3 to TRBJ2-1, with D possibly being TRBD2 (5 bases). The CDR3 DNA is TGTGCCAGCAGCCAAACGCGGGCCGGCTACAATGAGCAGTTCTTC. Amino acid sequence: CASSQTRAGYNEQFF.